Presented here are 26 T cell receptor beta chains from one specimen sequenced in a study of T cell repertoires in cytomegalovirus infection. TCRdb independently ran MiXCR on the reads; one entry per CDR3 protein. The data hold 100,000 to 150,000 distinct CDR3 sequences, with more than 20% observed a single time. The antigens for these receptors are not known. Specimen: PBMCs, sequenced either directly or after in vitro stimulation (not recorded which). Source of these receptors: a human donor in good health (CMV status not recorded). Some clones in this sample may be carry-over from other donors' samples.

In its sample, this clonotype was seen a few times. V and J are TRBV4-1 and TRBJ1-1; maybe TRBD1 (6 bases). The V end lost 2 bases, the J end lost 0 bases, and 10 bases lay between the germline ends. The germline V gene encodes CDR1 MGHRA and CDR2 YSYEKL. The CDR3 runs 15 residues. Here the CDR3 DNA reads TGCGCCAGCAGCCAACGGACAGCCTTGAACACTGAAGCTTTCTTT. The encoded protein is CASSQRTALNTEAFF.

The chain combines TRBV19 with TRBJ1-3, with D possibly TRBD1 on 5 matching bases. V was cut by 7 bases and J by 0 bases, with 10 bases left in between. Germline CDR1 and CDR2: LNHDA and SQIVND (reference sequence). The CDR3 is 14 amino acids. CDR3 nucleotides: TGTGCCAGTAAGACAGACTACTCTGGAAACACCATATATTTT. It encodes CASKTDYSGNTIYF.

The table lists this clonotype with a few counts. J is TRBJ2-2 and V is TRBV28, with D unresolved. Germline V gene sequence: CDR1 MDHEN, CDR2 SYDVKM. The CDR3 spans 14 residues. Trimming took 2 bases from V and 3 from J, leaving 7 bases between them. The CDR3 reads CASSLPQHTGELFF. The CDR3 bases are TGTGCCAGCAGTTTACCACAGCACACCGGGGAGCTGTTTTTT.

This clonotype was recorded many times. This sequence joins TRBV7-9 and TRBJ1-1, with a possible D match to TRBD1 (5 bases). The CDR3 is 12 amino acids. V lost 5 bases and J 11 bases, leaving 15 bases between the germline ends. Germline values: CDR1 SEHNR, CDR2 FQNEAQ (reference sequence). In DNA form, the CDR3 reads TGTGCCAGCAGCCCTGGTCGCCAGGGCGCTTTCTTT. The encoded protein is CASSPGRQGAFF.

This chain links TRBV5-1 with TRBJ1-1; D call uncertain. Per the germline V gene, CDR1 is SGHRS and CDR2 is YFSETQ. V lost 0 bases to trimming and J lost 2 bases, with 5 bases between them. The CDR3 runs 13 residues. CDR3 bases: TGCGCCAGCAGCTTGGACGACAACACTGAAGCTTTCTTT. Translating it yields CASSLDDNTEAFF.

This clonotype was seen ten or more times. The V gene is TRBV7-8, the J gene TRBJ1-5, with D unresolved. The germline V and J ends were trimmed by 1 base and 1 base, with 8 bases remaining between them. Germline CDR1 and CDR2: SGHVS and FQNEAQ. The CDR3 runs 15 residues. The CDR3 protein is CASSLERASNQPQHF. CDR3 bases: TGTGCCAGCAGCTTAGAACGGGCGAGCAATCAGCCCCAGCATTTT.

The chain employs TRBV6-2 or TRBV6-3 and TRBJ2-1, with D tentatively TRBD1 (5 bases). The CDR3 contains 13 residues. Trimming stripped 6 bases from V and 9 bases from J, with 15 bases between. CDR1 MNHEY and CDR2 SVGEGT come from the germline V gene. The CDR3: CASRPPGRGEQFF. CDR3 nucleotide sequence: TGTGCCAGCAGACCCCCAGGAAGGGGTGAGCAGTTCTTC.

This clonotype was counted at least ten times. The chain recombines TRBV12-3 or TRBV12-4 with TRBJ2-1; no clear D gene. V was trimmed by 6 bases and J by 4 bases, leaving 10 bases between them. The CDR3 contains 13 residues. CDR3 DNA: TGTGCCAGCAGCTCCCGAAGGTACAATGAGCAGTTCTTC. This sequence encodes CASSSRRYNEQFF.

This clonotype was seen at least ten times. J is TRBJ1-6 and V is TRBV7-9; tentatively, D is TRBD1 (5 bases). This CDR3 comprises 14 residues. V lost 5 bases, J lost 13 bases, and 18 bases lay in between. The germline V gene has CDR1 SEHNR and CDR2 FQNEAQ (reference sequence). Here the CDR3 reads CASSHRDVTSPLHF. DNA of the CDR3: TGTGCCAGCAGCCACCGGGACGTGACGTCTCCCCTCCACTTT. Full variable domain (rest looked up from reference TRBV7-9 and TRBJ1-6): DTGVSQNPRHKITKRGQNVTFRCDPISEHNRLYWYRQTLGQGPEFLTYFQNEAQLEKSRLLSDRFSAERPKGSFSTLEIQRTEQGDSAMYLCASSHRDVTSPLHFGNGTRLTVT.

V and J are TRBV28 and TRBJ1-1; D call uncertain. Trimming removed 5 bases from V and 4 bases from J, with 14 bases in between. The CDR3 is 14 residues long. CDR1 and CDR2 from the germline V gene are MDHEN and SYDVKM. DNA of the CDR3: TGTGCCAGCAGTCCATACCGGGAAGTCACTGAAGCTTTCTTT. Translated: CASSPYREVTEAFF.

This clonotype came up a few times. This chain joins TRBV7-7 and TRBJ2-2; D may be TRBD1 (5 bases). Germline CDR1 reads SSHAT; CDR2 reads FNYEAQ (reference sequence). CDR3 length: 16 residues. The germline V and J ends were trimmed by 6 bases and 0 bases, with 14 bases remaining between them. Written as DNA, the CDR3 is TGTGCCAGCAGACCGCTGGCAGGGCCGAACACCGGGGAGCTGTTTTTT. Protein: CASRPLAGPNTGELFF.

This sequence joins TRBV7-2 and TRBJ2-5, with D uncertain. The CDR3 runs 11 residues. Trimming stripped 5 bases from V and 7 bases from J, with 8 bases between. CDR1 is SGHTA and CDR2 is FQGNSA in the germline V gene. The CDR3 sequence: CASSPMATQYF. The CDR3 nucleotides are TGTGCCAGCAGCCCAATGGCGACCCAGTACTTC.

The chain links TRBV6-2 or TRBV6-3 to TRBJ2-7; 7 nucleotides agree with TRBD1. Germline CDR1 reads MNHEY; CDR2 reads SVGEGT. After removal of 5 bases from V and 0 bases from J, the junction contained 4 bases not matched to a gene. The CDR3 runs to 14 residues. The CDR3 spells CASSRGDSSYEQYF. The DNA for the CDR3 is TGTGCCAGCAGTAGAGGGGACAGCTCCTACGAGCAGTACTTC.

The genes are TRBV12-3 or TRBV12-4 and TRBJ1-2; 9 bases agree with TRBD1. The CDR3 covers 15 residues. J gave up 4 bases and V 5 bases, and 8 bases lay outside the gene matches. The CDR3 DNA follows: TGTGCCAGCAGTACCCGGACAGGGGCCAGCTATGGCTACACCTTC. Translating it yields CASSTRTGASYGYTF.

CDR3 DNA sequence: TGTGCCAGCAGTTACTCAGCGGGAGGGCCGCCAGAGACCCAGTACTTC. It translates to CASSYSAGGPPETQYF. The chain uses TRBV6-6 and TRBJ2-5; 10 bases fit TRBD2. V shed 0 bases and J 4 bases; nucleotides not matched to a gene: 5. This CDR3 region has 16 residues. Germline-derived CDR1 and CDR2 are MNHNY and SVGAGI (reference sequence).

Points on this clonotype: This may arise from a read error, as a much more abundant clone is one base away. The genes are TRBV7-8 and TRBJ2-5; D remains ambiguous. Germline V CDR1 and CDR2: SGHVS, FQNEAQ. Deletions cut 3 bases from V and 1 base from J, with 6 bases between. CDR3 length: 13 amino acids. The CDR3 reads CASSFNSQETQYF. CDR3 DNA: TGTGCCAGCAGCTTTAACAGCCAAGAGACCCAGTACTTC.

To note about this clonotype: One end of the junction does not line up with germline, which may come from a read error. The chain uses TRBV7-9 and TRBJ1-5, with a tentative D call TRBD1 (5 bases). CDR3 length: 18 amino acids. Germline CDR1 reads SEHNR; CDR2 reads FQNEAQ (reference sequence). CDR3 region: CASSLWDAGEVGNQPQHF. The CDR3, as DNA: TGTGCTAGCAGCTTATGGGATGCGGGGGAAGTCGGCAATCAGCCCCAGCATTTT.

V gene TRBV20-1 combines with J gene TRBJ2-5, with TRBD1 as a possible D gene (5 bases). From germline, CDR1 is DFQATT and CDR2 SNEGSKA (reference sequence). The CDR3 runs to 14 residues. V dropped 0 bases and J dropped 5 bases, with 13 bases sitting between them. The chain's CDR3 is CSARETVRAETQYF. In nucleotides, the CDR3 is TGCAGTGCTAGAGAAACCGTCAGGGCGGAGACCCAGTACTTC.

The genes are TRBV11-1 and TRBJ1-5, with D possibly being TRBD1 (5 bases). V was shortened by 5 bases and J by 7 bases, with 18 bases between the two germline ends. CDR1 SGHAT and CDR2 FQDESV come from the germline V gene (reference sequence). The CDR3 has 15 amino acids. The CDR3 DNA reads TGTGCCAGCAGCCTCGGGAGGAGGGGAAAACAGCCCCAGCATTTT. Translating it yields CASSLGRRGKQPQHF.

The chain uses TRBV7-8 and TRBJ2-7, with TRBD2 identical over 11 bases. V lost 5 bases and J lost 0; bases outside the gene matches: 9. The germline CDR1 and CDR2 sequences are SGHVS and FQNEAQ. The CDR3 covers 17 residues. CDR3 amino acids: CASSPVGTSGFSYEQYF. The CDR3, as DNA: TGTGCCAGCAGCCCTGTCGGGACTAGCGGTTTCTCCTACGAGCAGTACTTC. Supplemented by reference TRBV7-8 and TRBJ2-7, the full variable domain reads GAGVSQSPRYKVAKRGQDVALRCDPISGHVSLFWYQQALGQGPEFLTYFQNEAQLDKSGLPSDRFFAERPEGSVSTLKIQRTQQEDSAVYLCASSPVGTSGFSYEQYFGPGTRLTVT.

This clonotype has only a few counts. J is TRBJ2-7 and V is TRBV7-2; D remains unclear. The germline V gene has CDR1 SGHTA and CDR2 FQGNSA. Trimming took off 1 base at V and 6 bases at J, with 4 bases between the two ends. CDR3 length: 11 residues. CDR3: CASSLDREQYF. The CDR3, as DNA: TGTGCCAGCAGCTTAGATCGCGAGCAGTACTTC.

The chain combines TRBV12-3 or TRBV12-4 with TRBJ2-1, with TRBD2 matching over 11 bases. V shed 5 bases, J shed 5 bases, and the junction held 8 bases outside the gene matches. This CDR3 contains 16 residues. Written as DNA, the CDR3 is TGTGCCAGCAGTATGCCGGGACTAGCGGAAAACAATGAGCAGTTCTTC. Translating it yields CASSMPGLAENNEQFF.

The CDR3 sequence is CSAGEGGDEKLFF. CDR3 sequence (DNA): TGCAGTGCAGGGGAGGGGGGGGATGAAAAACTGTTTTTT. The chain employs TRBV20-1 and TRBJ1-4; TRBD1 might be the D (6 bases). The CDR3 covers 13 residues. Germline V gene sequence: CDR1 DFQATT, CDR2 SNEGSKA (reference sequence). The V gene lost 6 bases and the J gene lost 6 bases, with 14 bases spanning the gap.

V and J are TRBV5-6 and TRBJ1-2; 8 bases are a match to TRBD1. After removal of 4 bases from V and 3 bases from J, the junction contained 5 bases not matched to a gene. CDR1 is SGHDT and CDR2 is YYEEEE in the germline V gene. CDR3 length equals 14 residues. In DNA form, the CDR3 reads TGTGCCAGCAGCCTGGGACAGGTAGACTATGGCTACACCTTC. This translates into CASSLGQVDYGYTF.

The chain couples TRBV23-1 to TRBJ2-7, with no clear D. TRBV23-1 falls under the ORF class, with uncertain function. V was shortened by 3 bases and J by 7 bases, with 16 bases between the two germline ends. The CDR3 is 14 residues long. For the CDR3, the DNA is TGCGCCAGCAGTCAGAACCAATGTTTAGGGGAGCAGTACGTC. Its translation: CASSQNQCLGEQYV.

This clonotype has just a few counts. This chain joins TRBV6-2 or TRBV6-3 and TRBJ1-1; 8 bases align to TRBD1. V shed 2 bases and J 1 base; nucleotides not matched to a gene: 9. The length of the CDR3 is 17 residues. The germline CDR1 and CDR2 sequences are MNHEY and SVGEGT. CDR3 bases: TGTGCCAGCAGTTACGTGGGCAGGGGGCGAGGGAACACTGAAGCTTTCTTT. The encoded protein is CASSYVGRGRGNTEAFF.